The 19 T cell receptor beta chains below all came from one sample that was sequenced in a study of shared clonotypes between healthy human individuals. TCRdb keeps only in-frame clones here, not all; method: immunoSEQ multiplex PCR. The data contain fewer than 850,000 clones, roughly 96% of them singletons. Naive CD8 cells were CD45RO-negative, positively selected for CCR7, excluding terminally differentiated effector memory CD45RA+ cells. Source material: naive CD8+ T cells sorted from blood. The receptors come from a man younger than 45 in good health.

The chain uses TRBV29-1 and TRBJ1-4; 9 bases are a match to TRBD1. Unmatched junction bases numbered 7, after V lost 7 bases and J lost 4 bases. This CDR3 has 14 amino acids. CDR1 and CDR2 from the germline V gene are SQVTM and ANQGSEA. The CDR3 reads CSAPGTGHNEKLFF. The CDR3 DNA is TGCAGCGCCCCTGGGACAGGGCATAATGAAAAACTGTTTTTT. The entire variable domain, with the rest obtained from reference TRBV29-1 and TRBJ1-4, is as follows: SAVISQKPSRDICQRGTSLTIQCQVDSQVTMMFWYRQQPGQSLTLIATANQGSEATYESGFVIDKFPISRPNLTFSTLTVSNMSPEDSSIYLCSAPGTGHNEKLFFGSGTQLSVL.

Turning to this clone: At the DNA level, this CDR3 is encoded by other sequences in the same sample as well. This chain joins TRBV7-9 and TRBJ2-7; D assignment may be TRBD1 or TRBD2 (5 bases each). Germline V gene data show CDR1 as SEHNR and CDR2 as FQNEAQ (reference sequence). Trimming removed 1 base from V and 0 bases from J, with 10 bases in between. The length of the CDR3 is 15 residues. The CDR3 loop is CASSLVGASSYEQYF. CDR3 bases: TGTGCCAGCAGCTTAGTCGGGGCGAGCTCCTACGAGCAGTACTTC.

This chain's CDR3 is CSVPGLAAYNEQFF. Here the CDR3 DNA reads TGCAGCGTCCCCGGACTAGCGGCTTACAATGAGCAGTTCTTC. This chain connects TRBV29-1 to TRBJ2-1; 10 nucleotides line up with TRBD2. The CDR3 totals 14 residues. The V gene end was trimmed by 6 bases and the J gene end by 4 bases; junction bases not matched to a gene: 6. Germline loops: CDR1 SQVTM, CDR2 ANQGSEA.

The chain has TRBV7-2 and TRBJ2-3; no firm D call. The CDR3 is 15 amino acids. Trimming stripped 1 base from V and 7 bases from J, with 15 bases between. Germline V gene data show CDR1 as SGHTA and CDR2 as FQGNSA. As DNA, the CDR3 is TGTGCCAGCAGCTTAGGTCAGGCCCAGTGGAATACGCAGTATTTT. It is translated as CASSLGQAQWNTQYF.

The genes are TRBV9 and TRBJ1-1; D is uncertain. This CDR3 comprises 13 residues. The germline V gene encodes CDR1 SGDLS and CDR2 YYNGEE. V dropped 4 bases and J dropped 6 bases, with 13 bases sitting between them. The CDR3 DNA reads TGTGCCAGCAGCCCGGCCGCTGGGGCTGAAGCTTTCTTT. It specifies CASSPAAGAEAFF.

The rearrangement links TRBV11-2 to TRBJ2-7, with 9 bases identical to TRBD1. Germline V gene sequence: CDR1 SGHAT, CDR2 FQNNGV. Germline trimming cut 1 base from V and 5 bases from J; bases unmatched to any gene: 3. CDR3 length equals 14 residues. The CDR3 region has the DNA TGTGCCAGCAGCTTAGGACAGGGGGTGAACGAGCAGTACTTC. Amino acid sequence: CASSLGQGVNEQYF.

This clone was detected once. This chain links TRBV6-5 with TRBJ1-2; D call uncertain. The CDR3 is 13 amino acids. Germline CDR1 and CDR2: MNHEY and SVGAGI. V dropped 9 bases and J dropped 3 bases, with 14 bases sitting between them. The CDR3 coding sequence is TGTGCCAGTACCCCGGGGATTTACTATGGCTACACCTTC. It specifies CASTPGIYYGYTF.

Concerning this clone itself: This sample also contains other DNA sequences that code for the same CDR3. V and J are TRBV27 and TRBJ1-5; tentative D call: TRBD1 (6 bases). Germline V gene sequence: CDR1 MNHEY, CDR2 SMNVEV (reference sequence). The CDR3 spans 13 residues. Trimming took off 2 bases at V and 4 bases at J, with 6 bases between the two ends. The CDR3 DNA sequence: TGTGCCAGCAGTTTAGGGACAAATCAGCCCCAGCATTTT. It translates to CASSLGTNQPQHF.

The chain is built from TRBV4-1 and TRBJ2-3; D gene ambiguous. V was shortened by 4 bases and J by 14 bases, with 19 bases between the two germline ends. Germline CDR1 is MGHRA and CDR2 is YSYEKL. CDR3 length: 13 amino acids. The CDR3 nucleotides read TGCGCCAGCAGCCCCCCGGGTGAGGCCAAGGTGTATTTT. It encodes CASSPPGEAKVYF.

The rearrangement links TRBV2 to TRBJ1-2; D ambiguous. From germline, CDR1 is SNHLY and CDR2 FYNNEI. V was pared by 4 bases and J by 4 bases, with 4 bases between. This CDR3 spans 11 amino acids. CDR3 residues: CASSGSYGYTF. CDR3 DNA: TGTGCCAGCAGTGGGTCCTATGGCTACACCTTC.

The rearrangement uses TRBV9 and TRBJ2-7; tentatively, D is TRBD2 (6 bases). Per the germline V gene, CDR1 is SGDLS and CDR2 is YYNGEE. The CDR3 covers 15 residues. Trimming cost V 3 bases and J 2 bases, with 15 bases left between them. CDR3 coding DNA: TGTGCCAGCAGCGAAGACCCTGCGGGAACCTACGAGCAGTACTTC. Residues: CASSEDPAGTYEQYF.

The gene calls are TRBV7-2 and TRBJ2-5; the D gene is possibly TRBD1 (6 bases). CDR1 and CDR2 from the germline V gene are SGHTA and FQGNSA. Trimming shortened V by 3 bases and J by 2 bases, and 13 bases separated the two germline ends. This CDR3 is 15 amino acids long. The CDR3 protein is CASSFRTVGQETQYF. CDR3 nucleotide sequence: TGTGCCAGCAGCTTCAGGACAGTAGGGCAAGAGACCCAGTACTTC.

The count of this clone is one. The chain uses TRBV14 and TRBJ2-7; D is perhaps TRBD1 or TRBD2 (5 bases each). V was shortened by 4 bases and J by 3 bases, with 13 bases between the two germline ends. The CDR3 covers 14 residues. Germline V CDR1 and CDR2: SGHDN, FVKESK. CDR3 nucleotide sequence: TGTGCCAGCAGCCTCTACACTGGGGGCTACGAGCAGTACTTC. It yields the protein CASSLYTGGYEQYF.

The chain carries TRBV5-1 and TRBJ2-1; perhaps TRBD2 as D (5 bases). The CDR3 runs to 16 residues. Trimming took 5 bases from V and 0 from J, leaving 15 bases between them. Germline CDR1 SGHRS, CDR2 YFSETQ. DNA for the CDR3: TGCGCCAGCAGATTGAGTTTCCGGGACTCCTACAATGAGCAGTTCTTC. It yields the protein CASRLSFRDSYNEQFF.

CDR3: CASFGTSHYEQYF. CDR3 DNA: TGTGCCAGCTTCGGGACTAGTCACTACGAGCAGTACTTC. The rearrangement joins TRBV6-5 to TRBJ2-7, with 8 nucleotides matching TRBD2. The CDR3 sequence is 13 residues long. V dropped 8 bases and J dropped 3; count of bases not matched to a gene: 6. Germline lookup yields CDR1 MNHEY and CDR2 SVGAGI.

The count of this clone is one. Other DNA sequences from this sample encode an identical CDR3 as well. This sequence joins TRBV20-1 and TRBJ2-3; unclear D gene. CDR3 size: 11 residues. V lost 2 bases and J lost 3, with 3 bases in between. Looked up from germline, CDR1 is DFQATT and CDR2 is SNEGSKA (reference sequence). CDR3 DNA: TGCAGTGCTAGACCAACAGATACGCAGTATTTT. It codes for CSARPTDTQYF.

This sequence joins TRBV16 and TRBJ2-2; D uncertain. Trimming stripped 0 bases from V and 3 bases from J, with 11 bases between. This CDR3 comprises 16 residues. CDR1 and CDR2 (germline): KGHSY, FQNENV. DNA of the CDR3: TGTGCCAGCAGCCAATCGTTGCTGGGCTACACCGGGGAGCTGTTTTTT. It yields the protein CASSQSLLGYTGELFF.

V and J are TRBV29-1 and TRBJ2-7, with TRBD1 matching 11 bases. The CDR3 totals 15 residues. Germline CDR1 is SQVTM and CDR2 is ANQGSEA. V dropped 3 bases and J dropped 3; count of bases not matched to a gene: 7. The CDR3 bases are TGCAGCGTTGATATTGTCGGGACAGGGGGCTACGAGCAGTACTTC. Its translation is CSVDIVGTGGYEQYF.

Concerning this clone: The sample contains more than one DNA sequence encoding this CDR3. The chain combines TRBV10-1 with TRBJ2-5; D unresolved. V was cut by 3 bases and J by 2 bases, with 7 bases left in between. The CDR3 length is 13 residues. Germline V gives CDR1 WNHNN, CDR2 SYGVQD (reference sequence). CDR3 nucleotides: TGCGCCAGCAGTGAAACTGAACAAGAGACCCAGTACTTC. This translates into CASSETEQETQYF.